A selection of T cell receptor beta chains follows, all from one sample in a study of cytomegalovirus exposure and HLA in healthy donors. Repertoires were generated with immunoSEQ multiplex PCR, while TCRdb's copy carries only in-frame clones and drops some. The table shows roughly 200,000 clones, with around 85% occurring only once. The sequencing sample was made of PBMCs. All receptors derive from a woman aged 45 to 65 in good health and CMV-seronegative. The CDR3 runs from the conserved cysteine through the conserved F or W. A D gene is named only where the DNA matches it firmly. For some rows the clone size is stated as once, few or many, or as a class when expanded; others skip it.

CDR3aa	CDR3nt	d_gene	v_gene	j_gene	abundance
CASSSRGRGPETEVFF	TGTGCCAGCAGTTCCCGGGGCAGGGGCCCTGAAACTGAAGTTTTCTTT	-	TRBV27	TRBJ1-1	-
CATSTGGLAGGDTQYF	TGTGCCACCAGCACTGGGGGACTAGCGGGAGGGGATACGCAGTATTTT	TRBD2	TRBV15	TRBJ2-3	once
CASSLVGIGTYEQYF	TGTGCCAGCAGCTTAGTAGGTATCGGGACCTACGAGCAGTACTTC	-	TRBV7-9	TRBJ2-7	-
CAWSPTSGEQYF	TGTGCCTGGAGTCCGACTAGCGGGGAGCAGTACTTC	TRBD2	TRBV30	TRBJ2-7	-
CASSRDSGGYTF	TGCGCCAGCAGCCGGGACAGCGGTGGCTACACCTTC	TRBD1	TRBV5-1	TRBJ1-2	-
CASSQPGTGNYGYTF	TGTGCCAGCTCACAACCCGGGACAGGGAACTATGGCTACACCTTC	TRBD1	TRBV18	TRBJ1-2	-
CASSALRSGGNYNEQFF	TGTGCCAGCAGTGCGCTAAGGTCCGGCGGGAACTACAATGAGCAGTTCTTC	-	TRBV2	TRBJ2-1	-
CASSLAGEFTGELFF	TGTGCCAGCAGCTTAGCGGGAGAGTTCACCGGGGAGCTGTTTTTT	-	TRBV7-9	TRBJ2-2	-
CASSLGTSRRANEKLFF	TGTGCCAGCAGCTTAGGGACCAGTCGGAGGGCTAATGAAAAACTGTTTTTT	-	TRBV7-8	TRBJ1-4	-
CASSGSGGLNEKLFF	TGTGCCAGCAGTGGTTCGGGGGGACTTAATGAAAAACTGTTTTTT	-	TRBV6-1	TRBJ1-4	once
CASSLAKGIRTDTQYF	TGTGCCAGCAGCTTAGCGAAGGGGATTCGAACAGATACGCAGTATTTT	-	TRBV7-8	TRBJ2-3	-
CASMGDISYEQYF	TGCGCCAGCATGGGGGACATTTCCTACGAGCAGTACTTC	-	TRBV5-1	TRBJ2-7	few
CASRDRATWGTEAFF	TGTGCCAGCAGGGACAGGGCCACATGGGGCACTGAAGCTTTCTTT	TRBD1	TRBV6-6	TRBJ1-1	once
CASSLETGGARNSPLHF	TGCGCCAGCAGCTTGGAAACAGGGGGCGCGCGGAATTCACCCCTCCACTTT	TRBD1	TRBV5-1	TRBJ1-6	-
CASTTGSSGNTIYF	TGCGCCAGCACCACAGGGAGCTCTGGAAACACCATATATTTT	-	TRBV5-1	TRBJ1-3	-
CASSQDPQGNQPQHF	TGTGCCAGCAGCCAAGATCCCCAGGGCAATCAGCCCCAGCATTTT	-	TRBV4-2	TRBJ1-5	-
CASSQVGAGGPYNEQFF	TGTGCCAGCAGCCAAGTAGGAGCGGGAGGGCCTTACAATGAGCAGTTCTTC	TRBD2	TRBV14	TRBJ2-1	-
CARSLRRLAGSYEQYF	TGTGCCAGAAGCCTGCGCCGACTAGCGGGGTCCTACGAGCAGTACTTC	TRBD2	TRBV5-3	TRBJ2-7	-
CASSFDPGEAFF	TGTGCCAGCAGTTTCGACCCAGGTGAAGCTTTCTTT	-	TRBV28	TRBJ1-1	-
CASSPSSGVRNEQFF	TGTGCCAGCTCACCATCATCAGGGGTACGCAATGAGCAGTTCTTC	-	TRBV18	TRBJ2-1	-
CASSLSPAGPSYNEQFF	TGTGCCAGCAGCTTAAGCCCAGCGGGCCCATCCTACAATGAGCAGTTCTTC	-	TRBV7-3	TRBJ2-1	-
CASRGQMLYGYTF	TGTGCCAGCAGGGGACAGATGCTCTATGGCTACACCTTC	TRBD1	TRBV6-5	TRBJ1-2	-
CASSWTSTNEKLFF	TGTGCCAGCAGTTGGACATCAACTAATGAAAAACTGTTTTTT	-	TRBV27	TRBJ1-4	-
CAISGLGRGYTF	TGTGCCATCAGTGGGCTTGGCAGGGGCTACACCTTC	-	TRBV10-3	TRBJ1-2	-
CASSMGQGAPFSYEQYF	TGTGCCAGTAGTATGGGACAGGGGGCCCCATTCTCCTACGAGCAGTACTTC	TRBD1	TRBV19	TRBJ2-7	-
CASTIAGATDTQYF	TGCGCCAGCACGATAGCGGGGGCCACAGATACGCAGTATTTT	TRBD2	TRBV5-1	TRBJ2-3	once
CSASRLTEQFF	TGCAGTGCTAGCCGACTAACTGAGCAGTTCTTC	-	TRBV20-1	TRBJ2-1	-
CASSFGRVNYGYTF	TGTGCCAGCAGCTTCGGCAGGGTAAACTATGGCTACACCTTC	-	TRBV7-9	TRBJ1-2	-
CASSPGKTSGVSTETQYF	TGTGCCAGCAGCCCTGGAAAAACTAGCGGTGTTTCCACAGAGACCCAGTACTTC	TRBD2	TRBV9	TRBJ2-5	-
CASSLARLREQYF	TGTGCCAGCAGCTTAGCGCGGCTCCGCGAGCAGTACTTC	-	TRBV7-2	TRBJ2-7	-
CASSLAGTYEQYF	TGTGCCAGCAGTTTAGCGGGAACCTACGAGCAGTACTTC	-	TRBV27	TRBJ2-7	-
CASSLLAGADIRYNEQFF	TGTGCCAGCAGTTTATTAGCGGGAGCCGATATTCGCTACAATGAGCAGTTCTTC	TRBD2	TRBV27	TRBJ2-1	-
CAWSTTGGTTEAFF	TGTGCCTGGAGTACGACAGGGGGCACGACTGAAGCTTTCTTT	TRBD1	TRBV30	TRBJ1-1	few
CASSQGGLAGDQETQYF	TGTGCCAGCAGTCAAGGTGGACTAGCGGGGGATCAAGAGACCCAGTACTTC	TRBD2	TRBV4-2	TRBJ2-5	-
CASSASVGVRLRDEQFF	TGTGCCAGCAGCGCGTCGGTGGGAGTCCGCCTACGCGATGAGCAGTTCTTC	-	TRBV9	TRBJ2-1	-
CASSLVSGNTEAFF	TGTGCCAGCAGCTTAGTTTCCGGGAACACTGAAGCTTTCTTT	-	TRBV7-2	TRBJ1-1	-
CASSPRTSHNEQFF	TGTGCCAGCTCACCCCGGACTAGCCACAATGAGCAGTTCTTC	TRBD2	TRBV18	TRBJ2-1	-
CASSTLAGLTGELFF	TGTGCCAGCAGTACACTAGCGGGACTCACCGGGGAGCTGTTTTTT	TRBD2	TRBV28	TRBJ2-2	-
CASSATLTGDNQPQHF	TGTGCCAGTAGTGCGACCTTAACAGGTGACAATCAGCCCCAGCATTTT	-	TRBV19	TRBJ1-5	-
CASSLNPAGGYNEQFF	TGTGCCAGCAGCTTGAATCCGGCAGGAGGTTACAATGAGCAGTTCTTC	-	TRBV11-1	TRBJ2-1	-
CASSFRAETYEQYF	TGTGCCAGCAGCTTCAGGGCGGAGACCTACGAGCAGTACTTC	-	TRBV5-8	TRBJ2-7	once
CASSYSRGVGEQYF	TGTGCCAGCAGTTACTCTCGGGGGGTCGGCGAGCAGTACTTC	TRBD2	TRBV6-5	TRBJ2-7	few
CASSFHRRSGANVLTF	TGTGCCAGCAGCTTTCACAGGCGCTCTGGGGCCAACGTCCTGACTTTC	-	TRBV7-9	TRBJ2-6	-
CASSPTPLSQTYEQYF	TGTGCCAGCAGTCCCACGCCGCTGTCACAAACCTACGAGCAGTACTTC	-	TRBV28	TRBJ2-7	-
CASSPSGRPTALF	TGTGCCAGCAGTCCAAGTGGGAGGCCCACCGCCCTCTTC	-	TRBV28	TRBJ2-1	-
CASSPFRGAANEKLFF	TGTGCCAGCAGTCCCTTTCGGGGAGCAGCTAATGAAAAACTGTTTTTT	-	TRBV2	TRBJ1-4	-
CASSVTGSNYGYTF	TGTGCCAGCAGCGTGACAGGGTCAAACTATGGCTACACCTTC	TRBD1	TRBV5-6	TRBJ1-2	-
CASSSRPTSGRSYEQYF	TGCGCCAGCAGCTCCCGACCGACTAGCGGGAGATCCTACGAGCAGTACTTC	TRBD2	TRBV5-1	TRBJ2-7	-
CASSKGTGLLSYEQYF	TGTGCCAGCAGCAAAGGAACGGGACTCCTCTCCTACGAGCAGTACTTC	-	TRBV7-2	TRBJ2-7	-
CASSTGQGFIEKLFF	TGTGCCAGCAGTACGGGACAGGGGTTCATTGAAAAACTGTTTTTT	TRBD1	TRBV27	TRBJ1-4	-
CASSSRTSGSQETQYF	TGTGCCAGCAGTTCAAGGACTAGCGGGAGCCAAGAGACCCAGTACTTC	TRBD2	TRBV28	TRBJ2-5	-
CASSLSSDRQETQYF	TGTGCCAGCAGTTTATCTTCGGACAGGCAAGAGACCCAGTACTTC	TRBD1	TRBV28	TRBJ2-5	-
CASSPGQGAAGEKLFF	TGTGCCAGCAGTCCGGGACAGGGGGCAGCGGGGGAAAAACTGTTTTTT	TRBD1	TRBV28	TRBJ1-4	-
CASPDGEGTYNEQFF	TGTGCCAGCCCCGACGGGGAAGGGACCTACAATGAGCAGTTCTTC	-	TRBV21-1	TRBJ2-1	-